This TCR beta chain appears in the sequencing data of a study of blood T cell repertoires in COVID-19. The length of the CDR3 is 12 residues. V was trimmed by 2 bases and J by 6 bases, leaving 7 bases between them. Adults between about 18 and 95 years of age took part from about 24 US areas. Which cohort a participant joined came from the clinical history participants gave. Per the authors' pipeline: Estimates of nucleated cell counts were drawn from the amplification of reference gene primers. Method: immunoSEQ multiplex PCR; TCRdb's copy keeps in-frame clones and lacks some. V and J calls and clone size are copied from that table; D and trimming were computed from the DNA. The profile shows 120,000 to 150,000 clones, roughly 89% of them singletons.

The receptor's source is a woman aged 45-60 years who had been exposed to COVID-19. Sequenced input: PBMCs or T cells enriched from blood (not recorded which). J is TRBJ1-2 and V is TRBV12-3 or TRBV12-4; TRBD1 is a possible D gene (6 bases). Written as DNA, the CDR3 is TGTGCCAGCAGTTTACCAGGGGATGGCTACACCTTC. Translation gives CASSLPGDGYTF.